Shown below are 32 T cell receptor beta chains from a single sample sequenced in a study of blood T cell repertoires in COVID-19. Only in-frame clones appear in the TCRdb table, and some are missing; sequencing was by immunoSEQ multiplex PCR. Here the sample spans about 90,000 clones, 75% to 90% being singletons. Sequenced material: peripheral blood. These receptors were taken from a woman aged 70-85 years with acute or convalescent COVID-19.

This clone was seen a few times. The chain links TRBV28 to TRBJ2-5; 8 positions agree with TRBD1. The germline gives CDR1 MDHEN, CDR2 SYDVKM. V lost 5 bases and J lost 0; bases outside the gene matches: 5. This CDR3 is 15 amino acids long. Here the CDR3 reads CASSTGTGYQETQYF. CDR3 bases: TGTGCCAGCAGTACCGGGACAGGCTACCAAGAGACCCAGTACTTC.

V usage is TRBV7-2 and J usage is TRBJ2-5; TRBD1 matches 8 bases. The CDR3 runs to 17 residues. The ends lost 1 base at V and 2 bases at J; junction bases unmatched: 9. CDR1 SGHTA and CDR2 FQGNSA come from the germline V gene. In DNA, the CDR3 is TGTGCCAGCAGCTTAGTGCCCAGGGGGCCCATTCAAGAGACCCAGTACTTC. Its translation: CASSLVPRGPIQETQYF.

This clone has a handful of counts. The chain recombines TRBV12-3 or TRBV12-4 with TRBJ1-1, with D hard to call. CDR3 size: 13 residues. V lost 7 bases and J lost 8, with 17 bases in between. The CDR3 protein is CASTLGGWREAFF. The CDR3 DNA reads TGTGCCAGCACCTTAGGCGGGTGGCGAGAAGCTTTCTTT.

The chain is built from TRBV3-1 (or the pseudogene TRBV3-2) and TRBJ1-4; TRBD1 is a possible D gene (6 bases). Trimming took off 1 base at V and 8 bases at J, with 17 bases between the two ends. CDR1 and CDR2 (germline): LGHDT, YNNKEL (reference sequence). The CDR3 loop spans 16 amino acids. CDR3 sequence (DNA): TGTGCCAGCAGCCAAGCCCGACAGGCCTTAGTAGAAAAACTGTTTTTT. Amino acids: CASSQARQALVEKLFF.

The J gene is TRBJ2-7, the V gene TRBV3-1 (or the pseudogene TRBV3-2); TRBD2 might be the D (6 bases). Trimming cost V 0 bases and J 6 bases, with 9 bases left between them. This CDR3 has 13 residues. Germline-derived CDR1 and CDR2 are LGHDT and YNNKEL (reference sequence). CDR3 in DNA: TGTGCCAGCAGCCAAGAGCCCGGGAGCGAGCAGTACTTC. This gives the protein CASSQEPGSEQYF.

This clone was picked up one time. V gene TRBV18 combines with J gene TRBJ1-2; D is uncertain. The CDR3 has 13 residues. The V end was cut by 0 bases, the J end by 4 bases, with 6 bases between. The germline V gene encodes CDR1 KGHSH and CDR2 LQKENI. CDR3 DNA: TGTGCCAGCTCACCACCAGGGAGCTATGGCTACACCTTC. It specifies CASSPPGSYGYTF.

This CDR3 is CASSFRGGNEKLFF. CDR3 in DNA: TGTGCCAGCAGTTTTAGGGGCGGTAATGAAAAACTGTTTTTT. The V and J genes are TRBV28 and TRBJ1-4; a weak D match, TRBD1 (5 bases). The CDR3 is 14 amino acids. Germline V gene data show CDR1 as MDHEN and CDR2 as SYDVKM. The V end lost 3 bases, the J end lost 4 bases, and 9 bases lay between the germline ends.

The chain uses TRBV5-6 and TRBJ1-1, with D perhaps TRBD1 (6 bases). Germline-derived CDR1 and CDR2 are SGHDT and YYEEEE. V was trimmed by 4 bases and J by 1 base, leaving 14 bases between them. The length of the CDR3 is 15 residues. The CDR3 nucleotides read TGTGCCAGCAGCGGACTGACAGGCACGAACACTGAAGCTTTCTTT. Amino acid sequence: CASSGLTGTNTEAFF.

The CDR3 DNA follows: TGTGCCAGCAGCACAGGACAGGGACGTTCACCCCTCCACTTT. Protein: CASSTGQGRSPLHF. V and J are TRBV9 and TRBJ1-6; 8 nucleotides agree with TRBD1. Germline V gives CDR1 SGDLS, CDR2 YYNGEE. Unmatched junction bases numbered 6, after V lost 4 bases and J lost 9 bases. The CDR3 runs 14 residues.

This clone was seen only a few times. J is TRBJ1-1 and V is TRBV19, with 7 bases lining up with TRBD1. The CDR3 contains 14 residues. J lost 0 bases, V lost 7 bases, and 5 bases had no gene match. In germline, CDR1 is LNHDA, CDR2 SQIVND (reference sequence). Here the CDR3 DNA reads TGTGCCAGTACCCGGACAGGATTGAACACTGAAGCTTTCTTT. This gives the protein CASTRTGLNTEAFF.

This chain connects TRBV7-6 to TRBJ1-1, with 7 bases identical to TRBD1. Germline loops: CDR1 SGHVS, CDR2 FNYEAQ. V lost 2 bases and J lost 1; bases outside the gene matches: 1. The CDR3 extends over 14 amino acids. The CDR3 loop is CASSLRDRNTEAFF. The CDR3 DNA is TGTGCCAGCAGCTTAAGGGACAGGAACACTGAAGCTTTCTTT.

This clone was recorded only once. The CDR3 bases are TGTGCCAGCAGCCAGTCCGGGAGGGGTAATTCACCCCTCCACTTT. Its protein product is CASSQSGRGNSPLHF. This rearrangement joins TRBV9 to TRBJ1-6; TRBD1 is a possible D gene (5 bases). The CDR3 consists of 15 residues. CDR1 SGDLS and CDR2 YYNGEE come from the germline V gene. V lost 4 bases, J lost 6 bases, and 14 bases lay in between. The complete variable domain, with remaining parts taken from reference TRBV9 and TRBJ1-6, reads DSGVTQTPKHLITATGQRVTLRCSPRSGDLSVYWYQQSLDQGLQFLIQYYNGEERAKGNILERFSAQQFPDLHSELNLSSLELGDSALYFCASSQSGRGNSPLHFGNGTRLTVT.

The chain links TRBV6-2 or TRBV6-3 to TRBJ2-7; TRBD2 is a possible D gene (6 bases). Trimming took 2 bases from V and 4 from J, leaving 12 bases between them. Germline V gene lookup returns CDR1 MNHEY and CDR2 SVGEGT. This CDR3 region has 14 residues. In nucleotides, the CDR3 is TGTGCCAGCAGTTACGGGGCAGGGAGGTACGAGCAGTACTTC. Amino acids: CASSYGAGRYEQYF.

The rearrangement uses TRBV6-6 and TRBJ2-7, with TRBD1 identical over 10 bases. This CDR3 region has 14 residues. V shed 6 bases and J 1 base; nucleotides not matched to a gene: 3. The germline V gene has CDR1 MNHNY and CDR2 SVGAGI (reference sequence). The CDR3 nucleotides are TGTGCCAGCAGATGGACAGGGGGATCCTACGAGCAGTACTTC. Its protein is CASRWTGGSYEQYF.

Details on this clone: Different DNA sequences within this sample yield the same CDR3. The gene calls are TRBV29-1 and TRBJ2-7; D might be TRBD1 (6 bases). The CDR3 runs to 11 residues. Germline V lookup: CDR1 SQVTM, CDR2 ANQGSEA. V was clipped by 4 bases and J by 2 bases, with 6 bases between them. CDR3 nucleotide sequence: TGCAGCGTTGGGACAGCCTACGAGCAGTACTTC. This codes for CSVGTAYEQYF.

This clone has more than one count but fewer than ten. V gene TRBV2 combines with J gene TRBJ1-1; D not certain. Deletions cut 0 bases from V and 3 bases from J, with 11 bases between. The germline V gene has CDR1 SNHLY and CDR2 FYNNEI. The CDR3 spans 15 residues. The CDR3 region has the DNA TGTGCCAGCAGTGAAGCGGAGCACGTCTACACTGAAGCTTTCTTT. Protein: CASSEAEHVYTEAFF.

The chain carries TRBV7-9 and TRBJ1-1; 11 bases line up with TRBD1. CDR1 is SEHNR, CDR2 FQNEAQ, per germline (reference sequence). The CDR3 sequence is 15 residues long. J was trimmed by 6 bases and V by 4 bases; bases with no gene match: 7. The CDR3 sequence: CASSYPGQGASEAFF. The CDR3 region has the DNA TGTGCCAGCAGCTATCCAGGACAGGGGGCCTCTGAAGCTTTCTTT.

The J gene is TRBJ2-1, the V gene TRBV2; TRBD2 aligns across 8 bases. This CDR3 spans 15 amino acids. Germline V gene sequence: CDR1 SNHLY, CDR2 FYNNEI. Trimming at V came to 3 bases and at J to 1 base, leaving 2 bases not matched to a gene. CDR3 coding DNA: TGTGCCAGCAGTGATCGGGGGGGGTCCTACAATGAGCAGTTCTTC. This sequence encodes CASSDRGGSYNEQFF.

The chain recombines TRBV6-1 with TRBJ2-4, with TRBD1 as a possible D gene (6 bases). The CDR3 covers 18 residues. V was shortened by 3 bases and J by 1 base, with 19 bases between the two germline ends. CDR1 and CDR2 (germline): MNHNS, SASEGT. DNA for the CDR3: TGTGCCAGCAGTGACAACAGGGACCTCCCGGGGGCCAAAAACATTCAGTACTTC. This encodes CASSDNRDLPGAKNIQYF.

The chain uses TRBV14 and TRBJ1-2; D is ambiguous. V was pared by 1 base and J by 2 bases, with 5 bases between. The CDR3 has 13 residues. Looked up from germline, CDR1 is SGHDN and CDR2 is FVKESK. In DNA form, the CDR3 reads TGTGCCAGCAGCCAAGGGAGGAACTATGGCTACACCTTC. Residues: CASSQGRNYGYTF.

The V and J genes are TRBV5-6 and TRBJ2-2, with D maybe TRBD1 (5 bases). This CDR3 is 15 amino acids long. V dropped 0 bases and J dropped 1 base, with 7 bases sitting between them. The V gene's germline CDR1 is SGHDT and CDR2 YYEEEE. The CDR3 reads CASSLGGRNTGELFF. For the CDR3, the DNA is TGTGCCAGCAGCTTGGGGGGCCGGAACACCGGGGAGCTGTTTTTT.

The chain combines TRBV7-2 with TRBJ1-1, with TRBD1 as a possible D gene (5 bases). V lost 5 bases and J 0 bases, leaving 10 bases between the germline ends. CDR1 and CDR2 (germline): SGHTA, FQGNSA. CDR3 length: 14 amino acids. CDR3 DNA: TGTGCCAGCAGCCTCCACAGGATGAACACTGAAGCTTTCTTT. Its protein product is CASSLHRMNTEAFF.

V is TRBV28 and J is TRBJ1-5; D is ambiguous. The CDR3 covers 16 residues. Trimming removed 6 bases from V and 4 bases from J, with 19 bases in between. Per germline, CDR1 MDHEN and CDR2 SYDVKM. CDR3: CASRRNPGPPNQPQHF. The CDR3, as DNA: TGTGCCAGCAGGCGAAATCCAGGCCCACCTAATCAGCCCCAGCATTTT.

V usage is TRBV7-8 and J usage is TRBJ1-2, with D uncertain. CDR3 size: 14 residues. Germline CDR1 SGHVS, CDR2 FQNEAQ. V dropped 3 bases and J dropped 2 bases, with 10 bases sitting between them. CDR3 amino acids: CASSLETENYGYTF. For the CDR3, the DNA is TGTGCCAGCAGCTTGGAGACGGAGAACTATGGCTACACCTTC.

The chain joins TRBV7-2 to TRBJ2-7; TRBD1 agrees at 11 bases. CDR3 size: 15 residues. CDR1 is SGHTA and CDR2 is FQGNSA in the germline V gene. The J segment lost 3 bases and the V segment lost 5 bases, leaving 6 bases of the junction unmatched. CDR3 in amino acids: CASSLRTGGNYEQYF. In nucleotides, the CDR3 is TGTGCCAGCAGCCTAAGGACAGGGGGCAACTACGAGCAGTACTTC.

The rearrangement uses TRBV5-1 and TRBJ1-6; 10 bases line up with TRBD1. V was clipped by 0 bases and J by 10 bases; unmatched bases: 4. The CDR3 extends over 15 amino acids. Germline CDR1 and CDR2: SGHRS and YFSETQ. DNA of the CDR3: TGCGCCAGCAGCTTGGCCGGGACAGGGGAATCACCCCTCCACTTT. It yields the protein CASSLAGTGESPLHF.

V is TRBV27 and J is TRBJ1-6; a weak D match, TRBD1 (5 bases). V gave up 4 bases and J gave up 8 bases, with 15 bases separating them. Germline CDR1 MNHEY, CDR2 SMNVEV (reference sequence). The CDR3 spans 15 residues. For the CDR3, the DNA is TGTGCCAGCAGTTCCGGGAGGGGAGCGGATTCACCCCTCCACTTT. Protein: CASSSGRGADSPLHF.

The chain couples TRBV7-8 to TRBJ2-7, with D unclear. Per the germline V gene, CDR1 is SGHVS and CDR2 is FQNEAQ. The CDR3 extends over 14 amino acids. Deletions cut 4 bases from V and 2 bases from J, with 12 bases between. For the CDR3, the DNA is TGTGCCAGCAGCTCGCGTGTTCACCCCTACGAGCAGTACTTC. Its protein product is CASSSRVHPYEQYF.

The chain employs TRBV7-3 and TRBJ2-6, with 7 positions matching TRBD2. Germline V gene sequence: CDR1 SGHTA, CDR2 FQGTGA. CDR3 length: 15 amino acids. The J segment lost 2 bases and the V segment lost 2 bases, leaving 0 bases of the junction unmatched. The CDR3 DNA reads TGTGCCAGCAGCTTAGCGGGGGCTGGGGCCAACGTCCTGACTTTC. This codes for CASSLAGAGANVLTF.

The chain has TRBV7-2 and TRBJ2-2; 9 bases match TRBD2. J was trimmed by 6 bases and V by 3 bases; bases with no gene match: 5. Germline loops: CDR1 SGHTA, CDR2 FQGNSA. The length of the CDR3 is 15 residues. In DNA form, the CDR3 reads TGTGCCAGCAGCTTTGGTAGCGGGAGACCCGGGGAGCTGTTTTTT. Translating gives CASSFGSGRPGELFF. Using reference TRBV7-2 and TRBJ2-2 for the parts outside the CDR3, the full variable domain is GAGVSQSPSNKVTEKGKDVELRCDPISGHTALYWYRQSLGQGLEFLIYFQGNSAPDKSGLPSDRFSAERTGGSVSTLTIQRTQQEDSAVYLCASSFGSGRPGELFFGEGSRLTVL.

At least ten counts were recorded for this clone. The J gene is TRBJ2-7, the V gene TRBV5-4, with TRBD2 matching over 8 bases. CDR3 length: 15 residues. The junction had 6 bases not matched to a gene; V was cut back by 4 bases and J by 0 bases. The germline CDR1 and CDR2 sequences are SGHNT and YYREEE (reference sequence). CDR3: CASSPAGLGSYEQYF. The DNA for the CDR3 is TGTGCCAGCAGCCCGGCGGGACTAGGCTCCTACGAGCAGTACTTC.

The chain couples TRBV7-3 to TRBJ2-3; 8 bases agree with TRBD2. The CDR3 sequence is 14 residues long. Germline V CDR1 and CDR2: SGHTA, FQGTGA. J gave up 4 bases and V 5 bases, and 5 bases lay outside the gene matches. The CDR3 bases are TGTGCCAGCAGCCCCGGGACTAGTGCAGATACGCAGTATTTT. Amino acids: CASSPGTSADTQYF.